This T cell receptor (beta chain) comes out of a study of T cells after yellow fever vaccination. Study context: Low-cell-number fractions were prepared with SMART-Seq v4 Ultra Low Input. The study, taken as a whole, reports: It was a weaker secondary response, yet one that peaked faster, at day 5 versus 15.

Deletions cut 3 bases from V and 4 bases from J, with 11 bases between. The CDR3 has 14 amino acids. The germline V gene encodes CDR1 SGDLS and CDR2 YYNGEE. This clonotype was recorded a few times. Its antigen is not identified. UMIs were added to TCR cDNA along with a universal primer site when it was made by 5'RACE template switching. TCRdb itself ran the 5' RACE reads through MiXCR, one entry per CDR3 protein. The sample comprises hundreds of thousands of distinct CDR3 sequences, 10% to 15% of which are singletons, and 14% to 15% rests with the top ten. The sample was PBMCs, taken on the day of the yellow fever booster vaccination. The V and J genes are TRBV9 and TRBJ2-1; D unresolved. The TCR comes from a man aged 25 to 40 who received the YFV17D yellow fever vaccine. Written as DNA, the CDR3 is TGTGCCAGCAGCGAAGAGGTCGGATACAATGAGCAGTTCTTC. It codes for CASSEEVGYNEQFF.